Included here is one TCR beta chain sequence, with context. No antigen is known for it. The sample belongs to a study of cytomegalovirus exposure and HLA in healthy donors. Overall study context: It was reported in a later analysis that the 100 to 150 validation repertoires used the same platform as the approximately 650 first-cohort repertoires.

Clones were sequenced by immunoSEQ multiplex PCR, and TCRdb holds only the in-frame ones, with some missing. The sample gives about 140,000 clones, about 86% of which show up once; approximately 8.5% is in the top ten. The study, taken as a whole, reports: That first-cohort TCR clusters tended to co-occur in the approximately 110 validation repertoires was found in a later analysis. A few CMV-associated chains proved CMV antigen-specific in vitro. Reports indicated that the classifier achieved high specificity and sensitivity in diagnosing cytomegalovirus status.

Trimming stripped 5 bases from V and 10 bases from J, with 20 bases between. There are 14 residues in the CDR3. The germline CDR1 and CDR2 sequences are ENHRY and SYGVKD. The chain is built from TRBV10-3 and TRBJ1-1; TRBD1 might be the D (6 bases). Sample: PBMCs. The TCR was taken from a woman between 18 and 29 years old in good health and CMV-seropositive. For the CDR3, the DNA is TGTGCCATCAGTACCTTAGGGGGGCCGGGGGGAGCTTTCTTT. It specifies CAISTLGGPGGAFF.